Below, 20 T cell receptor beta chains from the same sample are listed, as sequenced in a study of blood T cell repertoires in COVID-19. The assay was immunoSEQ multiplex PCR, and TCRdb's table has in-frame clones only and misses some. The data show roughly 80,000 clones, around nine tenths seen once. The sample taken for sequencing was peripheral blood. The receptors here all came from a man between 60 and 70 years old with acute or convalescent COVID-19.

The chain carries TRBV24-1 and TRBJ2-1, with TRBD2 as a possible D gene (5 bases). CDR3 length equals 14 residues. In germline, CDR1 is KGHDR, CDR2 SFDVKD. V dropped 1 base and J dropped 5 bases, with 8 bases sitting between them. The CDR3 region has the DNA TGTGCCACCAGTGATTTTTCGGGGAACAATGAGCAGTTCTTC. Residues: CATSDFSGNNEQFF.

The chain recombines TRBV19 with TRBJ2-1, with TRBD2 matching 15 bases. The length of the CDR3 is 16 residues. From germline, CDR1 is LNHDA and CDR2 SQIVND (reference sequence). Germline trimming cut 2 bases from V and 8 bases from J; bases unmatched to any gene: 4. CDR3 sequence: CASSIKGLAGGYEQFF. The CDR3 region has the DNA TGTGCCAGTAGTATAAAGGGACTAGCGGGAGGCTATGAGCAGTTCTTC. The full variable domain, with the rest looked up from reference TRBV19 and TRBJ2-1, is DGGITQSPKYLFRKEGQNVTLSCEQNLNHDAMYWYRQDPGQGLRLIYYSQIVNDFQKGDIAEGYSVSREKKESFPLTVTSAQKNPTAFYLCASSIKGLAGGYEQFFGPGTRLTVL.

The gene calls are TRBV5-8 and TRBJ2-3; the match to TRBD2 covers 7 bases. Germline loops: CDR1 SGHTS, CDR2 YDEGEE. Trimming took 6 bases from V and 7 from J; bases not matched to a gene: 8. This CDR3 comprises 13 residues. CDR3 DNA: TGTGCCAGCAAATCCAGCGGGACCTATACGCAGTATTTT. It codes for CASKSSGTYTQYF.

The CDR3 loop is CASSHQTGGGTEAFF. The DNA of the CDR3 is TGTGCCAGCAGCCACCAGACAGGGGGCGGAACTGAAGCTTTCTTT. The J gene is TRBJ1-1, the V gene TRBV3-1 (or the pseudogene TRBV3-2), with 10 bases matching TRBD1. The germline V gene has CDR1 LGHDT and CDR2 YNNKEL (reference sequence). V was pared by 3 bases and J by 5 bases, with 6 bases of the junction left unmatched. This CDR3 is built from 15 residues.

The CDR3 DNA reads as TGTGCAAGTCGCTTAGCCTTACTAGCGGGAGAGTTCTACGAGCAGTACTTC. Its protein is CASRLALLAGEFYEQYF. V is TRBV12-2 and J is TRBJ2-7; TRBD2 is the table's D call and was not checked against the DNA. TRBV12-2 represents a pseudogene. This CDR3 has 17 amino acids.

The chain links TRBV19 to TRBJ1-1, with unresolved D. The V end lost 3 bases, the J end lost 0 bases, and 14 bases lay between the germline ends. The CDR3 runs to 16 residues. CDR1 LNHDA and CDR2 SQIVND come from the germline V gene (reference sequence). The CDR3 sequence is CASSMEGWELNTEAFF. The CDR3 DNA is TGTGCCAGTAGTATGGAAGGGTGGGAGCTGAACACTGAAGCTTTCTTT.

The chain's CDR3 is CASSFTGRGPFDTEAFF. In DNA, the CDR3 is TGTGCCAGCAGTTTCACCGGAAGGGGGCCCTTCGACACTGAAGCTTTCTTT. V and J are TRBV28 and TRBJ1-1; TRBD1 agrees at 7 bases. Germline values: CDR1 MDHEN, CDR2 SYDVKM. CDR3 size: 17 residues. J gave up 3 bases and V 3 bases, and 13 bases lay outside the gene matches.

The chain couples TRBV7-9 to TRBJ2-1, with TRBD2 matching 8 bases. The germline CDR1 and CDR2 sequences are SEHNR and FQNEAQ (reference sequence). This CDR3 spans 15 amino acids. With V trimmed by 5 bases and J by 5 bases, 8 bases remained unmatched. Here the CDR3 reads CASSRAAGGHNEQFF. CDR3 in DNA: TGTGCCAGCAGCCGCGCGGCGGGAGGTCACAATGAGCAGTTCTTC.

The V gene is TRBV5-6, the J gene TRBJ1-1; D is perhaps TRBD1 (6 bases). The germline CDR1 and CDR2 sequences are SGHDT and YYEEEE. There are 15 residues in the CDR3. Trimming removed 4 bases at V and 5 bases at J, with 18 bases between. CDR3 nucleotide sequence: TGTGCCAGCAGCATCCTCAACAGGGAGAGGACTGAAGCTTTCTTT. It specifies CASSILNRERTEAFF. Supplemented by reference TRBV5-6 and TRBJ1-1, the full variable domain reads DAGVTQSPTHLIKTRGQQVTLRCSPKSGHDTVSWYQQALGQGPQFIFQYYEEEERQRGNFPDRFSGHQFPNYSSELNVNALLLGDSALYLCASSILNRERTEAFFGQGTRLTVV.

The chain couples TRBV19 to TRBJ1-1; 8 positions match TRBD1. V shed 4 bases, J shed 0 bases, and the junction held 1 base outside the gene matches. Germline-derived CDR1 and CDR2 are LNHDA and SQIVND (reference sequence). The CDR3 is 14 amino acids. CDR3 sequence (DNA): TGTGCCAGTAGTAAGGACAGGGTGAACACTGAAGCTTTCTTT. As protein: CASSKDRVNTEAFF.

The chain recombines TRBV6-1 with TRBJ2-2, with D uncertain. Germline loops: CDR1 MNHNS, CDR2 SASEGT. V shed 4 bases and J shed 0 bases, with 18 bases lying between them. This CDR3 is built from 18 residues. As DNA, the CDR3 is TGTGCCAGCAGTGGGGCAGTAGTCGTTATCGCGAACACCGGGGAGCTGTTTTTT. Its protein product is CASSGAVVVIANTGELFF.

This sequence joins TRBV20-1 and TRBJ1-4; weak D call: TRBD1 (5 bases). CDR1 is DFQATT and CDR2 is SNEGSKA in the germline V gene (reference sequence). V was cut by 3 bases and J by 8 bases, with 16 bases left in between. There are 14 residues in the CDR3. The CDR3 is CSASKGGEDEKLFF. DNA of the CDR3: TGCAGTGCTAGTAAGGGAGGGGAGGACGAAAAACTGTTTTTT.

V is TRBV27 and J is TRBJ2-5, with TRBD2 matching 9 bases. The length of the CDR3 is 18 residues. The junction had 19 bases not matched to a gene; V was cut back by 6 bases and J by 5 bases. CDR1 and CDR2 from the germline V gene are MNHEY and SMNVEV (reference sequence). The CDR3 region has the DNA TGTGCCAGCAGCCGGAGGGGCGCGGGAGGGCCCGTCCTGGAGACCCAGTACTTC. Amino acids: CASSRRGAGGPVLETQYF.

This clone appeared a few times. The chain couples TRBV29-1 to TRBJ2-2; TRBD2 aligns across 7 bases. The CDR3 is 14 residues long. The V segment lost 5 bases and the J segment 6 bases; nucleotides outside the gene matches: 9. CDR1 is SQVTM and CDR2 is ANQGSEA in the germline V gene. CDR3 DNA: TGCAGCGTTCGACTAGCTCAAGGGGCCGGGGAGCTGTTTTTT. Its protein product is CSVRLAQGAGELFF.

The chain joins TRBV2 to TRBJ2-1; 8 nucleotides align to TRBD1. This CDR3 contains 12 residues. In germline, CDR1 is SNHLY, CDR2 FYNNEI. Germline trimming cut 8 bases from V and 8 bases from J; bases unmatched to any gene: 5. CDR3 nucleotide sequence: TGTGCCAGCCGGACAGGGTTCGATGAGCAGTTCTTC. Translating gives CASRTGFDEQFF. The full variable domain, with the rest looked up from reference TRBV2 and TRBJ2-1, is EPEVTQTPSHQVTQMGQEVILRCVPISNHLYFYWYRQILGQKVEFLVSFYNNEISEKSEIFDDQFSVERPDGSNFTLKIRSTKLEDSAMYFCASRTGFDEQFFGPGTRLTVL.

V usage is TRBV27 and J usage is TRBJ2-1; D possibly corresponds to TRBD2 (5 bases). The germline CDR1 and CDR2 sequences are MNHEY and SMNVEV (reference sequence). CDR3 length: 14 residues. V was pared by 10 bases and J by 7 bases, with 20 bases between. The chain's CDR3 is CATLSGSLGNEQFF. The DNA of the CDR3 is TGTGCCACCCTGAGCGGATCTTTAGGTAATGAGCAGTTCTTC.

This chain joins TRBV5-6 and TRBJ2-7; 7 nucleotides match TRBD2. Germline V gives CDR1 SGHDT, CDR2 YYEEEE. The V gene end was trimmed by 2 bases and the J gene end by 3 bases; junction bases not matched to a gene: 14. The CDR3 has 17 residues. As DNA, the CDR3 is TGTGCCAGCAGCTTAAGGTCCAGCGGGATCGGGGTCTACGAGCAGTACTTC. Its protein product is CASSLRSSGIGVYEQYF.

This chain links TRBV5-4 with TRBJ2-3; TRBD1 matches at 8 bases. Unmatched junction bases numbered 5, after V lost 4 bases and J lost 4 bases. The CDR3 sequence is 14 residues long. Per germline, CDR1 SGHNT and CDR2 YYREEE (reference sequence). CDR3 sequence reads: CASSLDRASDTQYF. Written as DNA, the CDR3 is TGTGCCAGCAGCCTGGACAGGGCGTCAGATACGCAGTATTTT.

The chain joins TRBV28 to TRBJ1-5; TRBD1 is a possible D gene (5 bases). V dropped 5 bases and J dropped 1 base, with 9 bases sitting between them. The germline CDR1 and CDR2 sequences are MDHEN and SYDVKM. There are 14 residues in the CDR3. The CDR3 coding sequence is TGTGCCAGCAGTACGTGGACAAGCAATCAGCCCCAGCATTTT. Its protein product is CASSTWTSNQPQHF.

The chain combines TRBV29-1 with TRBJ1-1, with TRBD1 as a possible D gene (6 bases). Germline V gene sequence: CDR1 SQVTM, CDR2 ANQGSEA. This CDR3 contains 16 residues. Trimming took 5 bases from V and 2 from J, leaving 21 bases between them. CDR3 nucleotides: TGCAGCGTTACCAGGGGACATGGTCACATTAACACTGAAGCTTTCTTT. Residues: CSVTRGHGHINTEAFF. Using reference TRBV29-1 and TRBJ1-1 for the parts outside the CDR3, the full variable domain is SAVISQKPSRDICQRGTSLTIQCQVDSQVTMMFWYRQQPGQSLTLIATANQGSEATYESGFVIDKFPISRPNLTFSTLTVSNMSPEDSSIYLCSVTRGHGHINTEAFFGQGTRLTVV.